Listed here is a single T cell receptor beta chain. Its antigen is currently unknown. This entry belongs to a study of cytotoxic CD8 clonotypes in ibrutinib-treated CLL. There are 13 residues in the CDR3. Germline V CDR1 and CDR2: MNHEY, SVGAGI. V shed 5 bases and J shed 2 bases, with 9 bases lying between them. Study-wide points: The public clonotypes identified were infrequent and showed contraction or stability on treatment.

Libraries were prepared by immunoSEQ multiplex PCR; TCRdb keeps only in-frame clonotypes and omits some of them. The sample holds more than 140,000 clones, approximately 80% seen once. The sequences come from PBMCs, collected after 12 months of ibrutinib treatment. This TCR was sampled from a human donor with chronic lymphocytic leukemia. This chain links TRBV6-5 with TRBJ2-5; D unresolved. The CDR3 DNA is TGTGCCAGCAGTCGACGAGAGCAAGAGACCCAGTACTTC. Protein product: CASSRREQETQYF.